Shown below are 10 T cell receptor beta chains from a single sample sequenced in a study of control samples from healthy donors and cancer patients. The repertoire was sequenced with immunoSEQ multiplex PCR; TCRdb's copy has only in-frame clones and lacks some. The sample's table shows approximately 190,000 clones. The sample was blood. These receptor sequences come from a woman aged 25-40 years in good health.

J is TRBJ1-1 and V is TRBV28, with 8 bases lining up with TRBD1. There are 15 residues in the CDR3. Germline lookup yields CDR1 MDHEN and CDR2 SYDVKM. Germline trimming cut 5 bases from V and 3 bases from J; bases unmatched to any gene: 8. The chain's CDR3 is CASSPGQGRYTEAFF. The CDR3 DNA reads as TGTGCCAGCAGTCCCGGACAGGGAAGGTACACTGAAGCTTTCTTT.

J is TRBJ2-7 and V is TRBV21-1; the D call in the table, TRBD2, was not verified against the DNA. TRBV21-1 is a listed pseudogene. CDR3 length: 13 residues. CDR3 protein: CASSKAAGCEQYF. CDR3 nucleotides: TGTGCCAGCAGCAAGGCAGCGGGTTGCGAGCAGTACTTC.

The chain has TRBV10-3 and TRBJ2-7; D is unclear. The germline gives CDR1 ENHRY, CDR2 SYGVKD. This CDR3 is 12 amino acids long. V was clipped by 3 bases and J by 3 bases, with 6 bases between them. In DNA form, the CDR3 reads TGTGCCATCAGTGATCAGTACTACGAGCAGTACTTC. Its protein is CAISDQYYEQYF.

The chain has TRBV7-9 and TRBJ1-6, with D possibly being TRBD1 (5 bases). V lost 1 base, J lost 8 bases, and 9 bases lay in between. The CDR3 length is 14 residues. Germline-derived CDR1 and CDR2 are SEHNR and FQNEAQ (reference sequence). CDR3 sequence: CASSLEQVYSPLHF. In DNA form, the CDR3 reads TGTGCCAGCAGCTTAGAACAGGTTTATTCACCCCTCCACTTT.

This chain connects TRBV6-5 to TRBJ1-4; tentative D call: TRBD1 (5 bases). V was shortened by 7 bases and J by 8 bases, with 20 bases between the two germline ends. The V gene's germline CDR1 is MNHEY and CDR2 SVGAGI. The CDR3 is 15 residues long. The CDR3 region is CASTSRGIRAEKLFF. The CDR3 DNA sequence: TGTGCCAGCACCTCACGGGGGATAAGGGCCGAAAAACTGTTTTTT.

V gene TRBV7-2 combines with J gene TRBJ1-6; the D is unclear. Between the trimmed V and J ends, which lost 5 bases and 7 bases, there was a span of 9 bases. This CDR3 contains 13 residues. Germline CDR1 is SGHTA and CDR2 is FQGNSA. The CDR3 loop is CASSQEMNSPLHF. The CDR3 DNA sequence: TGTGCCAGCAGCCAAGAGATGAATTCACCCCTCCACTTT.

This chain connects TRBV11-2 to TRBJ1-1, with a tentative D call TRBD1 (6 bases). This CDR3 is built from 14 residues. Trimming pared 5 bases from V and 9 bases from J, leaving 19 bases between. Germline V lookup: CDR1 SGHAT, CDR2 FQNNGV. The CDR3 loop is CASSAGGGTTKAFF. CDR3 coding DNA: TGTGCCAGCAGCGCGGGAGGGGGAACAACAAAAGCTTTCTTT. The variable domain in full, with the rest retrieved from reference TRBV11-2 and TRBJ1-1, is EAGVAQSPRYKIIEKRQSVAFWCNPISGHATLYWYQQILGQGPKLLIQFQNNGVVDDSQLPKDRFSAERLKGVDSTLKIQPAKLEDSAVYLCASSAGGGTTKAFFGQGTRLTVV.

The chain joins TRBV4-1 to TRBJ1-1, with 8 bases aligning to TRBD1. This CDR3 is 15 amino acids long. Germline lookup yields CDR1 MGHRA and CDR2 YSYEKL. The J segment lost 1 base and the V segment lost 1 base, leaving 2 bases of the junction unmatched. The CDR3 sequence: CASSQGQGRNTEAFF. CDR3 bases: TGCGCCAGCAGCCAAGGACAGGGGCGGAACACTGAAGCTTTCTTT.

The rearrangement joins TRBV4-1 to TRBJ1-6; TRBD1 might be the D (5 bases). Trimming took 8 bases from V and 7 from J, leaving 15 bases between them. The CDR3 totals 14 residues. The germline CDR1 and CDR2 sequences are MGHRA and YSYEKL. The CDR3 DNA reads TGCGCCAGCTCCCCGCGCAGGGTGAATTCACCCCTCCACTTT. This gives the protein CASSPRRVNSPLHF.

For this clone: A read error may account for a junction end that differs from germline. This chain's CDR3 is CASSPQPPPDRSSQPQHF. The DNA of the CDR3 is TGTGCCAGCAGCCCCCAGCCGCCCCCGGACAGGAGCAGTCAGCCCCAGCATTTT. The rearrangement uses TRBV11-3 and TRBJ1-5; 7 bases match TRBD1. The CDR3 totals 18 residues. Germline V CDR1 and CDR2: SGHNT, YENEEA.